Presented here are 4 T cell receptor beta chains from one specimen sequenced in a study of T cells in Graves' hyperthyroidism and ophthalmopathy. RNA transcripts were the template for amplifying TCR beta CDR3 regions. Initially, a first-round RT-PCR of the TCR CDR3 employed the HTBI primer set. TCRdb independently ran MiXCR on the multiplex PCR reads; one entry per CDR3 protein. The profile covers around 360,000 distinct CDR3 sequences, with 13% to 15% appearing a single time and approximately 19% taken by the ten largest. The source material was blood. The receptors derive from a woman in her fifties or sixties with Graves' ophthalmopathy.

The rearrangement joins TRBV6-1 to TRBJ2-3, with no clear D. The ends were cut back, 3 bases at V and 0 bases at J, with 10 bases in the middle. The CDR3 extends over 15 amino acids. Germline-derived CDR1 and CDR2 are MNHNS and SASEGT. The CDR3 is CASSDPANSTDTQYF. The CDR3 nucleotides are TGTGCCAGCAGTGACCCAGCGAATAGCACAGATACGCAGTATTTT.

This clonotype was counted many times. The rearrangement links TRBV3-1 to TRBJ2-4; D gene uncertain. V was cut by 4 bases and J by 7 bases, with 5 bases left in between. The CDR3 consists of 11 residues. Germline CDR1 and CDR2: LGHDT and YNNKEL (reference sequence). The CDR3 here is CASSLQNIQYF. CDR3 DNA sequence: TGTGCCAGCAGCCTTCAGAACATTCAGTACTTC.

This clonotype was observed a few times. The rearrangement joins TRBV24-1 to TRBJ1-1; 8 bases are a match to TRBD1. The germline CDR1 and CDR2 sequences are KGHDR and SFDVKD. CDR3 length: 15 residues. Germline trimming cut 2 bases from V and 6 bases from J; bases unmatched to any gene: 7. The DNA for the CDR3 is TGTGCCACCAGTGATTACCCGGCAGGGGGCGCTGAAGCTTTCTTT. Its protein product is CATSDYPAGGAEAFF.

This rearrangement joins TRBV4-1 to TRBJ2-7, with 7 bases aligning to TRBD2. The CDR3 is 14 amino acids. Per germline, CDR1 MGHRA and CDR2 YSYEKL. With V trimmed by 1 base and J by 5 bases, 5 bases remained unmatched. CDR3 DNA: TGCGCCAGCAGCCAAGGGACTAGTATCCACGAGCAGTACTTC. This gives the protein CASSQGTSIHEQYF.